This is a list of T cell receptor beta chains from one sample in a study of identical twins. TCRdb processed the 5' RACE reads anew with MiXCR; each CDR3 protein has one entry. The sample carries 1.5 million to 2 million distinct CDR3 sequences, about 31% recorded once. Sequenced material: cord blood. Receptor source: a newborn girl in good health. Each CDR3 is given with its conserved first and last residue. Each record gives: clone size, D gene, J gene, V gene, CDR3 protein, CDR3 DNA. A D gene is named only where the DNA matches it firmly. Clone size, where shown, is once, few, many, or a class for clones that have expanded.

>NA|NA|TRBJ1-4|TRBV12-3/TRBV12-4
CASSIKSEANEKLFF
TGTGCCAGCAGTATCAAATCAGAGGCGAATGAAAAACTGTTTTTT
>NA|TRBD1|TRBJ1-1|TRBV20-1
CSARHRGTGAFF
TGCAGTGCTAGACACAGGGGTACTGGAGCTTTCTTT
>NA|TRBD1|TRBJ2-7|TRBV30
CAWGTGAYEQYF
TGTGCCTGGGGGACAGGGGCCTACGAGCAGTACTTC
>few|TRBD1|TRBJ2-4|TRBV2
CATKMDRILVKNIQYF
TGTGCCACGAAGATGGACAGGATTTTAGTCAAAAACATTCAGTACTTC
>once|NA|TRBJ2-1|TRBV20-1
CSARPTYDEQFF
TGCAGTGCTAGACCCACCTACGATGAGCAGTTCTTC
>NA|NA|TRBJ2-2|TRBV14
CASSQGLTPNTGELFF
TGTGCCAGCAGCCAAGGGCTTACCCCGAACACCGGGGAGCTGTTTTTT
>few|TRBD2|TRBJ2-1|TRBV29-1
CSVVLAGSPYNEQFF
TGCAGCGTTGTGTTAGCGGGAAGCCCCTACAATGAGCAGTTCTTC
>many|NA|TRBJ1-2|TRBV6-2/TRBV6-3
CASSSGLTNYGYTF
TGTGCCAGCAGTTCGGGACTGACTAACTATGGCTACACCTTC
>NA|NA|TRBJ2-7|TRBV27
CASSPPGRTNEQYF
TGTGCCAGCAGTCCCCCGGGACGAACGAACGAGCAGTACTTC
>NA|TRBD1|TRBJ2-7|TRBV6-5
CASSYDTGTAYEQYF
TGTGCCAGCAGTTACGATACCGGGACAGCCTACGAGCAGTACTTC
>NA|TRBD2|TRBJ2-3|TRBV20-1
CSASYGLAGTDTQYF
TGCAGTGCTAGTTACGGACTAGCTGGGACAGATACGCAGTATTTT
>NA|NA|TRBJ2-7|TRBV15
CATSRDLGSSYEQYF
TGTGCCACCAGCAGAGATCTGGGGAGCTCCTACGAGCAGTACTTC
>NA|TRBD2|TRBJ2-1|TRBV24-1
CATSTSGGAYEQFF
TGTGCCACCTCGACTAGCGGGGGGGCCTATGAGCAGTTCTTC
>many|NA|TRBJ2-4|TRBV11-2
CASSLVTSKKNIQYF
TGTGCCAGCAGCTTAGTTACTAGCAAGAAAAACATTCAGTACTTC
>few|NA|TRBJ1-5|TRBV2
CASVGENQPQHF
TGTGCCAGCGTCGGAGAAAATCAGCCCCAGCATTTT
>NA|TRBD2|TRBJ2-5|TRBV20-1
CSAKTSDQETPYF
TGCAGTGCCAAGACTAGCGACCAAGAGACCCCGTACTTC
>NA|TRBD1|TRBJ1-5|TRBV20-1
CSARRPGQASHSNQPQHF
TGCAGTGCGAGACGTCCGGGACAGGCCTCTCATAGCAATCAGCCCCAGCATTTT
>few|TRBD1|TRBJ1-6|TRBV10-3
CAISPGQGYNSPLHF
TGTGCCATCAGTCCCGGACAGGGGTATAATTCACCCCTCCACTTT
>NA|NA|TRBJ2-5|TRBV7-2
CASSLNVRGRGETQYF
TGTGCCAGCAGCTTAAATGTGAGGGGGCGGGGGGAGACCCAGTACTTC
>many|TRBD2|TRBJ2-3|TRBV5-1
CASSSGLAGGTDTQYF
TGTGCCAGCAGCTCGGGACTAGCGGGGGGAACAGATACGCAGTATTTT
>NA|NA|TRBJ1-2|TRBV10-3
CAISEFTATNYGYTF
TGTGCCATCAGTGAGTTTACAGCGACTAACTATGGCTACACCTTC
>NA|TRBD2|TRBJ2-7|TRBV28
CASSPLAGGPGEQYF
TGTGCCAGCAGTCCTTTAGCGGGAGGGCCGGGGGAGCAGTACTTC
>few|NA|TRBJ1-5|TRBV4-1
CASSQSGLNSNQPQHF
TGCGCCAGCAGCCAATCAGGGTTAAATAGCAATCAGCCCCAGCATTTT
>NA|NA|TRBJ1-2|TRBV6-6
CTSSYGGQDYGYTF
TGTACCAGCAGTTACGGGGGTCAGGACTATGGCTACACCTTC
>few|NA|TRBJ2-7|TRBV6-2/TRBV6-3
CASRLEWSSYEQYF
TGTGCCAGCAGACTAGAATGGAGCTCCTACGAGCAGTACTTC
>NA|TRBD1|TRBJ1-4|TRBV12-3/TRBV12-4
CASSAAGGSEKLFF
TGTGCCAGCAGCGCGGCAGGGGGTTCTGAAAAACTGTTTTTT
>NA|NA|TRBJ2-7|TRBV20-1
CSARVGQAEQYF
TGCAGTGCTAGAGTAGGGCAAGCCGAGCAGTACTTC
>few|NA|TRBJ2-4|TRBV24-1
CATSDSNGQYF
TGTGCCACCAGTGATTCTAACGGGCAGTACTTC
>few|TRBD2|TRBJ2-1|TRBV4-1
CASRNPAGGTRDEQFF
TGCGCCAGCAGGAACCCAGCGGGGGGGACTAGGGATGAGCAGTTCTTC
>NA|NA|TRBJ2-3|TRBV9
CASSVAGADMQYF
TGTGCCAGCAGCGTAGCGGGAGCAGATATGCAGTATTTT
>NA|NA|TRBJ2-7|TRBV28
CASSSADRSYEQYF
TGTGCCAGCAGTTCCGCCGACAGGTCCTACGAGCAGTACTTC
>NA|TRBD1|TRBJ1-2|TRBV29-1
CSVVYRGANYGYTF
TGCAGCGTCGTTTACAGGGGTGCTAACTATGGCTACACCTTC
>few|NA|TRBJ2-3|TRBV4-1
CASSQRAPDTQYF
TGCGCCAGCAGCCAAAGGGCCCCCGATACGCAGTATTTT
>many|NA|TRBJ2-7|TRBV10-3
CAISTYYEQYF
TGTGCCATCAGCACTTACTACGAGCAGTACTTC
>NA|NA|TRBJ1-1|TRBV7-8
CASSLVAGPGKAFF
TGTGCCAGCAGCTTAGTAGCAGGACCCGGAAAGGCTTTCTTT
>few|TRBD2|TRBJ2-1|TRBV20-1
CSARLWGGYNEQFF
TGCAGTGCTAGATTGTGGGGGGGGTACAATGAGCAGTTCTTC
>NA|NA|TRBJ2-3|TRBV6-1
CASTPFYTDTQYF
TGTGCCAGCACTCCTTTTTACACAGATACGCAGTATTTT
>NA|NA|TRBJ1-6|TRBV7-2
CASSPQGRTDNSPLHF
TGTGCCAGCAGCCCTCAGGGACGGACAGATAATTCACCCCTCCACTTT
>NA|NA|TRBJ1-4|TRBV29-1
CSVLAVRKLFF
TGCAGCGTTCTGGCAGTACGGAAACTGTTTTTT
>few|NA|TRBJ1-5|TRBV6-6
CASSATSHQPQHF
TGTGCCAGCAGTGCCACCTCCCATCAGCCCCAGCATTTT
>few|NA|TRBJ2-3|TRBV29-1
CSVVRTDTQYF
TGCAGCGTTGTTCGGACAGATACGCAGTATTTT
>NA|NA|TRBJ2-2|TRBV24-1
CATSGRGGAGELFF
TGTGCCACCAGTGGCAGGGGAGGTGCCGGGGAGCTGTTTTTT
>NA|NA|TRBJ1-4|TRBV30
CAWSEGRTTNEKLFF
TGTGCCTGGAGTGAAGGACGGACAACTAATGAAAAACTGTTTTTT
>few|TRBD2|TRBJ2-2|TRBV12-3/TRBV12-4
CASSFGGRGTGELFF
TGTGCCAGCAGTTTTGGAGGGAGGGGTACCGGGGAGCTGTTTTTT
>NA|TRBD2|TRBJ2-7|TRBV28
CASSKGLAGAYEQYF
TGTGCCAGCAGTAAGGGCCTAGCGGGAGCCTACGAGCAGTACTTC
>NA|NA|TRBJ1-1|TRBV15
CATSSAYTRGPEAFF
TGTGCCACCAGCAGCGCCTACACTAGGGGACCTGAAGCTTTCTTT
>NA|TRBD1|TRBJ1-2|TRBV9
CASTRDRDLYGYTF
TGTGCCAGCACTCGGGACAGGGATCTCTATGGCTACACCTTC
>few|TRBD2|TRBJ2-7|TRBV6-5
CASIRTSGPYEQYF
TGTGCCAGCATCCGGACTAGCGGTCCCTACGAGCAGTACTTC
>many|TRBD1|TRBJ1-2|TRBV11-2
CASSLRQGPGVYGYTF
TGTGCCAGCAGCTTACGACAGGGACCAGGGGTATATGGCTACACCTTC
>NA|NA|TRBJ1-2|TRBV28
CASSLASICGYTF
TGTGCCAGCAGTTTAGCGAGTATCTGTGGCTACACCTTC
>NA|NA|TRBJ2-1|TRBV7-2
CASSLTPNNEQFF
TGTGCCAGCAGCTTAACCCCAAACAATGAGCAGTTCTTC
>NA|NA|TRBJ1-5|TRBV10-3
CAISAQNQPQHF
TGTGCCATCAGTGCACAAAATCAGCCCCAGCATTTT
>NA|NA|TRBJ2-1|TRBV12-3/TRBV12-4
CASSLYGLAWFF
TGTGCCAGCAGTTTGTACGGGCTAGCATGGTTCTTC